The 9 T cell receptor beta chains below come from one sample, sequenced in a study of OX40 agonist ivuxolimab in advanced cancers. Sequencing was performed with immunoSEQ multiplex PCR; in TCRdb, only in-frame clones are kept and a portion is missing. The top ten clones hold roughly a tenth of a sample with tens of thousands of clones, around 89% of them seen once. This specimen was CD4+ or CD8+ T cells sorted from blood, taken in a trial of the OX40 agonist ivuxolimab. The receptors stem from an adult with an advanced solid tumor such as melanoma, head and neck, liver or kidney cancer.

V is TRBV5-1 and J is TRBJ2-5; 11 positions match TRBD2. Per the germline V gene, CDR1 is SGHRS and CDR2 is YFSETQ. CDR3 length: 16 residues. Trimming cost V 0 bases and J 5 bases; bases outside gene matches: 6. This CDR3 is CASSLGSLAGEETQYF. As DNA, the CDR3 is TGCGCCAGCAGCTTGGGGTCACTAGCGGGAGAGGAGACCCAGTACTTC.

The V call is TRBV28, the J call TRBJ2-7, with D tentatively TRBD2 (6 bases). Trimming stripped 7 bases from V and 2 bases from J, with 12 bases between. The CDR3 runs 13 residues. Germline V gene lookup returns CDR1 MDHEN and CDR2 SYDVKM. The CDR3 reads CASIAPGAYEQYF. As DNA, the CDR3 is TGTGCCAGCATAGCTCCGGGGGCCTACGAGCAGTACTTC.

The CDR3 DNA reads as TGCGCCAGCAGCCAAGCCAACAGGGGGCCGGATCAGCCCCAGCATTTT. Translating it yields CASSQANRGPDQPQHF. The rearrangement uses TRBV4-1 and TRBJ1-5, with TRBD1 matching over 9 bases. The CDR3 consists of 16 residues. Germline CDR1 and CDR2: MGHRA and YSYEKL. J lost 5 bases, V lost 1 base, and 6 bases had no gene match.

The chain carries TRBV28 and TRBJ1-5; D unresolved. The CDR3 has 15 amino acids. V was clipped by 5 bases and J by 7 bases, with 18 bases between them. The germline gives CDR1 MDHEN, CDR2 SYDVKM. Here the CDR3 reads CASSSRTAYDQPQHF. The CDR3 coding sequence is TGTGCCAGCAGTAGTCGGACGGCGTACGACCAGCCCCAGCATTTT.

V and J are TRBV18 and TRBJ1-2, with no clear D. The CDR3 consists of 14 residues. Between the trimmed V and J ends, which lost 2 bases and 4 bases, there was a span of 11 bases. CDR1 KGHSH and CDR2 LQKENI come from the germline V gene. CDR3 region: CASSPALSGYGYTF. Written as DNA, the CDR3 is TGTGCCAGCTCACCAGCCTTAAGTGGCTATGGCTACACCTTC.

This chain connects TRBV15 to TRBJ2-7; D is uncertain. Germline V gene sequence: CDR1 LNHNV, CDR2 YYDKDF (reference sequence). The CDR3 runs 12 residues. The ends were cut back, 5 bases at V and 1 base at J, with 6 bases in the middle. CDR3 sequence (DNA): TGTGCCACCAGCGACGATTCCTACGAGCAGTACTTC. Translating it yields CATSDDSYEQYF.

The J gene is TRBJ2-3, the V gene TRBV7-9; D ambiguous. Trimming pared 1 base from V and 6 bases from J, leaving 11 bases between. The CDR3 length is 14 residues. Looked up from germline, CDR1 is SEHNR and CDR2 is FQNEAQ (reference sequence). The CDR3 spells CASSLGAPEDTQYF. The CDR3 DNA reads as TGTGCCAGCAGCTTAGGGGCCCCGGAGGATACGCAGTATTTT.

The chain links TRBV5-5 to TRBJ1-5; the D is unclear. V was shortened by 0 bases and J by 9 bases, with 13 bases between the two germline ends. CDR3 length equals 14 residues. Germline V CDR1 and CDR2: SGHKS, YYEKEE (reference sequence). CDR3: CASSLEQPEGPQHF. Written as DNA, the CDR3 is TGTGCCAGCAGCTTGGAGCAACCGGAGGGGCCCCAGCATTTT.

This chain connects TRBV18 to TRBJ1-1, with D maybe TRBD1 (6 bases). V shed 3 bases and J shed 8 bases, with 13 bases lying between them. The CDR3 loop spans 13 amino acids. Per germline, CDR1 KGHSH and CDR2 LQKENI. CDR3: CASSPTGGREAFF. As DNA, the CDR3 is TGTGCCAGCTCACCGACAGGTGGGAGGGAAGCTTTCTTT.